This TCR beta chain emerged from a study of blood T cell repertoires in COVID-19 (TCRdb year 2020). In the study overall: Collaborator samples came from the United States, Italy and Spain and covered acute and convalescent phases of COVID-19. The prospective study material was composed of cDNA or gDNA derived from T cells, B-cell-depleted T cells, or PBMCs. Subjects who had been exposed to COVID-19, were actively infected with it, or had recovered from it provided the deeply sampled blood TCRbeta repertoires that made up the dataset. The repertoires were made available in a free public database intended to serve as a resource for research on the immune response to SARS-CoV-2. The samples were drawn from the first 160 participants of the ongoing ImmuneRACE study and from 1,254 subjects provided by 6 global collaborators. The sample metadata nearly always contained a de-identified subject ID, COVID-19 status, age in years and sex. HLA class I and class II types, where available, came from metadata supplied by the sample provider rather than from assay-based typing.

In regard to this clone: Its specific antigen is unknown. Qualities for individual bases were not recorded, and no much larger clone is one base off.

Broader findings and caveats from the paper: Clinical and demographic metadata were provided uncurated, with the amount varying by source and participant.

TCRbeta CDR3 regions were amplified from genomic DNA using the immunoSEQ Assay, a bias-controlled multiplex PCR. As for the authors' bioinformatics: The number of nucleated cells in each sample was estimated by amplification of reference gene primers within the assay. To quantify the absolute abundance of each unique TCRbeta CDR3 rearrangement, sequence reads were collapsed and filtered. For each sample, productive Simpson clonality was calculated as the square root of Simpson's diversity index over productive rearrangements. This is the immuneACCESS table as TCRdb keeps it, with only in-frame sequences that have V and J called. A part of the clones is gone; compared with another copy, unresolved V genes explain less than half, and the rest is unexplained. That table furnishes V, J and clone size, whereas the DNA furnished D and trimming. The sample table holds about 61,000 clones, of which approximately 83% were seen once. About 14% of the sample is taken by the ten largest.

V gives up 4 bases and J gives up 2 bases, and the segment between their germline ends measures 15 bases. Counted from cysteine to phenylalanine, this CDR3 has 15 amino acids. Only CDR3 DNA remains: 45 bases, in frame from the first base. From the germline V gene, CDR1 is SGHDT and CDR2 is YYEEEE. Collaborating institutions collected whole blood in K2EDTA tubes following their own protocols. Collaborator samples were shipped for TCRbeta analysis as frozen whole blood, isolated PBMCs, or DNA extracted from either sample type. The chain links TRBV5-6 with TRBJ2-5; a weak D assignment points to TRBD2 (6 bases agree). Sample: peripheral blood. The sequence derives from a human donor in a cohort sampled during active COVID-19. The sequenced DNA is TGTGCCAGCAGCCCTGGGGGGTCGAGGCAAGAGACCCAGTACTTC. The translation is CASSPGGSRQETQYF.